Listed below are T cell receptor beta chains from one sample, sequenced in a study of blood T cell repertoires in COVID-19. Measured with immunoSEQ multiplex PCR; TCRdb has only the in-frame clones, and not every one. Here the sample spans 250,000 to 300,000 clones, roughly 88% being singletons. The sequenced material came from PBMCs or T cells enriched from blood (not recorded which). The origin of the receptors is a woman between 25 and 40 years old who had recovered from COVID-19. The CDR3 runs from the conserved cysteine through the conserved F or W. The D gene is left open where the match is weak. A row's size may be missing; if present it is once, few, many or a size class.

.	TRBV7-2	TRBJ2-3	.	16	TGTGCCAGCAAGGCAGGCAGGGGTTATGGCACAGATACGCAGTATTTT	CASKAGRGYGTDTQYF
TRBD2	TRBV12-5	TRBJ2-7	.	14	TGTGCTAGTGGTAGCCGGGGGGGTCCCGACGAGCAGTACTTC	CASGSRGGPDEQYF
TRBD1	TRBV3-1/TRBV3-2	TRBJ1-5	.	17	TGTGCCAGCAGCCAAACCGAGGGACAGGGTTTTTTGCAGCCCCAGCATTTT	CASSQTEGQGFLQPQHF
TRBD2	TRBV5-1	TRBJ2-1	many	15	TGCGCCAGCAGCTTGGTCCTAGCGGGGTCCAATGAGCAGTTCTTC	CASSLVLAGSNEQFF
TRBD2	TRBV7-3	TRBJ2-7	.	13	TGTGCCAGCAGCTCGCAACTAGCGGGAGAGCAGTACTTC	CASSSQLAGEQYF
TRBD1	TRBV7-9	TRBJ1-1	.	15	TGTGCCAGCAGCTTCCCAGGGACAGAGAACACTGAAGCTTTCTTT	CASSFPGTENTEAFF
TRBD2	TRBV5-6	TRBJ2-7	.	16	TGTGCCAGCACCCGGGGGGAGGGGATCTTTCGGAACGAGCAGTACTTC	CASTRGEGIFRNEQYF
TRBD1	TRBV4-3	TRBJ2-5	.	15	TGCGCCAGCAGCCCTAGGACAGGGGATCAAGAGACCCAGTACTTC	CASSPRTGDQETQYF
.	TRBV27	TRBJ1-5	.	15	TGTGCCAGCAGTTTACTCGGGACAAGCAATCAGCCCCAGCATTTT	CASSLLGTSNQPQHF
.	TRBV24-1	TRBJ2-1	.	16	TGTGCCACCAGTGAAGGGGCTCCTGGGGCTTACAATGAGCAGTTCTTC	CATSEGAPGAYNEQFF
TRBD1	TRBV5-4	TRBJ2-4	.	16	TGTGCCAGCAGCTTGGATGGGACAGGGTCCAAAAACATTCAGTACTTC	CASSLDGTGSKNIQYF
TRBD2	TRBV18	TRBJ2-7	.	14	TGTGCCAGCTCTGGGGGGGGATCGGCCTACGAGCAGTACTTC	CASSGGGSAYEQYF
.	TRBV28	TRBJ2-1	.	15	TGTGCCAGCAGTTTTCTAGCCCCCAATTTTGATGAGCAGTTCTTC	CASSFLAPNFDEQFF
TRBD2	TRBV7-8	TRBJ2-3	.	15	TGTGCCAGCACCCTCGGACTAGCGGGAGGTGATACGCAGTATTTT	CASTLGLAGGDTQYF